The clone carrying this TCR beta chain has a single count. This sample was taken from a study of cytomegalovirus exposure and HLA in healthy donors. Primers for the PCR totalled 60 Vbeta and 13 Jbeta. Some clones are missing from TCRdb's copy, which holds only in-frame ones; the method was immunoSEQ multiplex PCR. The top ten hold about 8% of the sample, which has 130,000 or so clones, over 65% seen once. The ends lost 5 bases at V and 2 bases at J; junction bases unmatched: 7. The CDR3 is 15 residues long. Germline CDR1 SEHNR, CDR2 FQNEAQ (reference sequence). The origin of this receptor is a woman between 40 and 50 years old in good health and CMV-seropositive. This sequence joins TRBV7-9 and TRBJ2-3; 7 bases match TRBD1. The specimen was PBMCs. The chain's CDR3 is CASSPRTGSTDTQYF. For the CDR3, the DNA is TGTGCCAGCAGCCCGCGGACAGGCTCCACAGATACGCAGTATTTT.